The 10 T cell receptor beta chains presented below share a single source sample, sequenced in a study of technical replicates of blood from a handful of donors. The data were produced by immunoSEQ multiplex PCR, yet TCRdb's version contains in-frame clones alone and is incomplete. The table includes about 58,000 clones, just under 95% detected once. The specimen sequenced was PBMCs. The receptors shown here come from a human donor in good health. Some clones in this sample may be carry-over from other donors' samples.

The genes are TRBV16 and TRBJ1-3, with 9 bases matching TRBD1. This CDR3 region has 16 residues. V lost 4 bases and J lost 2; bases outside the gene matches: 6. Germline CDR1 is KGHSY and CDR2 is FQNENV. This CDR3 is CASSPERTGAGNTIYF. As DNA, the CDR3 is TGTGCCAGCAGCCCAGAACGGACAGGGGCTGGAAACACCATATATTTT.

This clone was picked up one time. J is TRBJ2-1 and V is TRBV12-5; possibly TRBD2 for D (5 bases). CDR1 is LGHNT and CDR2 is FRNRAP in the germline V gene. This CDR3 has 14 amino acids. Trimming cost V 5 bases and J 10 bases, with 18 bases left between them. The CDR3 nucleotides read TGTGCTAGTGGTCCCCGGACTCAGCTCCGAGAGCAGTTCTTC. It yields the protein CASGPRTQLREQFF.

The gene calls are TRBV7-2 and TRBJ1-3, with a tentative D call TRBD1 (6 bases). The CDR3 runs 18 residues. Deletions cut 1 base from V and 1 base from J, with 17 bases between. Germline CDR1 reads SGHTA; CDR2 reads FQGNSA. CDR3 region: CASSLESMAGASGNTIYF. The CDR3 DNA sequence: TGTGCCAGCAGCTTAGAAAGCATGGCAGGGGCTTCTGGAAACACCATATATTTT.

The chain joins TRBV7-9 to TRBJ2-7, with 7 bases aligning to TRBD2. The V segment lost 5 bases and the J segment 4 bases; nucleotides outside the gene matches: 8. Per the germline V gene, CDR1 is SEHNR and CDR2 is FQNEAQ (reference sequence). This CDR3 is 14 amino acids long. CDR3 sequence: CASSRGREGYEQYF. CDR3 nucleotide sequence: TGTGCCAGCAGCCGGGGGAGGGAGGGGTACGAGCAGTACTTC. The full variable domain, in which reference TRBV7-9 and TRBJ2-7 provide the parts outside the CDR3, is DTGVSQNPRHKITKRGQNVTFRCDPISEHNRLYWYRQTLGQGPEFLTYFQNEAQLEKSRLLSDRFSAERPKGSFSTLEIQRTEQGDSAMYLCASSRGREGYEQYFGPGTRLTVT.

The J gene is TRBJ1-1, the V gene TRBV9; D is unclear. This CDR3 contains 13 residues. V lost 2 bases and J lost 2, with 7 bases in between. Looked up from germline, CDR1 is SGDLS and CDR2 is YYNGEE. The CDR3 spells CASSVSPNTEAFF. The CDR3 coding sequence is TGTGCCAGCAGCGTTAGTCCCAACACTGAAGCTTTCTTT.

The chain joins TRBV6-1 to TRBJ2-1; 8 positions match TRBD1. This CDR3 has 15 residues. Germline V gene sequence: CDR1 MNHNS, CDR2 SASEGT. CDR3 amino acids: CPDLEKQGAINEQFF. As DNA, the CDR3 is TGTCCCGACTTGGAAAAGCAGGGGGCAATAAATGAGCAGTTCTTC.

J is TRBJ2-7 and V is TRBV18; 9 bases agree with TRBD1. This CDR3 region has 16 residues. Germline loops: CDR1 KGHSH, CDR2 LQKENI. Trimming cost V 0 bases and J 6 bases; bases outside gene matches: 9. For the CDR3, the DNA is TGTGCCAGCTCACCACCGACAGGGGGTAACTATCGCGAGCAGTACTTC. This translates into CASSPPTGGNYREQYF.

The CDR3 nucleotides read TGTGCCAGCAGCTTCTCCGGGACAGCTAATGAAAAACTGTTTTTT. It translates to CASSFSGTANEKLFF. The chain couples TRBV11-1 to TRBJ1-4; 7 nucleotides line up with TRBD1. Germline V gene sequence: CDR1 SGHAT, CDR2 FQDESV (reference sequence). J was trimmed by 3 bases and V by 3 bases; bases with no gene match: 4. The CDR3 spans 15 residues.

This chain uses TRBV4-1 with TRBJ2-7, with D tentatively TRBD1 (5 bases). Germline assignment: CDR1 MGHRA and CDR2 YSYEKL. This CDR3 contains 13 residues. V was trimmed by 1 base and J by 6 bases, leaving 10 bases between them. This CDR3 is CASSQGAGREQYF. Here the CDR3 DNA reads TGCGCCAGCAGCCAAGGTGCAGGGCGCGAGCAGTACTTC.

V is TRBV2 and J is TRBJ2-1; TRBD2 agrees at 9 bases. V was clipped by 7 bases and J by 0 bases; unmatched bases: 4. CDR1 is SNHLY and CDR2 is FYNNEI in the germline V gene. This CDR3 has 15 residues. The CDR3 DNA sequence: TGTGCCAGCACCCCAGCGGGGGGCTCCTACAATGAGCAGTTCTTC. It translates to CASTPAGGSYNEQFF. Filled out from reference TRBV2 and TRBJ2-1, the complete variable domain reads EPEVTQTPSHQVTQMGQEVILRCVPISNHLYFYWYRQILGQKVEFLVSFYNNEISEKSEIFDDQFSVERPDGSNFTLKIRSTKLEDSAMYFCASTPAGGSYNEQFFGPGTRLTVL.